This TCR beta chain is from a study of identical twins. A few counts support this clonotype. Its cognate antigen is unknown. V was pared by 3 bases and J by 4 bases, with 11 bases between. This CDR3 comprises 15 residues. Germline V CDR1 and CDR2: KGHDR, SFDVKD. One entry per CDR3 protein results from TCRdb running MiXCR on the 5' RACE reads. The sample shows roughly 720,000 distinct CDR3 sequences, around a sixth of them seen only once. Notes on the study in general: With abundant cord blood beta clonotypes, insertions were fewer; memory repertoires showed no such pattern. Among monozygotic twins, out-of-frame TCR alpha sharing exceeded what models predicted.

These same records also appear under a second study, on T cells expressing NK-cell markers. According to that study: Serological testing identified seven of the eight sequenced donors as HCMV-seropositive and one as seronegative. Evidence did not settle whether expanded NKG2C+ T cell clones targeted HCMV.

The origin of this receptor is a woman younger than 35 in good health. Sequenced input: PBMCs. The V and J genes are TRBV24-1 and TRBJ2-2; D gene uncertain. The CDR3 loop reads CATSDPRRATGELFF. The CDR3 coding sequence is TGTGCCACCAGTGATCCTCGTAGGGCCACCGGGGAGCTGTTTTTT.